The text below deals with one T cell receptor beta chain. Its specificity is not known. After autologous stem cell transplantation all patients relapsed, and prior brentuximab vedotin exposure differed between cohorts. Complete response, partial response or progressive disease made up the best responses. The data originate from a study of PD-1 blockade in classical Hodgkin lymphoma. Whole-study results and caveats: Relative to healthy donors, newly diagnosed patients reportedly had lower baseline TCR diversity, which was reported as lower still in relapsed/refractory patients. No one has yet defined what causes the repertoire differences, which may be disease activity or prior therapy. With CD4+ cells, TCR diversity rose significantly by C4D1, but not with CD8+ cells.

Germline values: CDR1 MGHRA, CDR2 YSYEKL. V lost 1 base, J lost 1 base, and 10 bases stayed unmatched. The CDR3 extends over 17 amino acids. Repertoires were generated with immunoSEQ multiplex PCR, while TCRdb's copy carries only in-frame clones and drops some. The table lists 70,000 or so clones, just over 90% of them singletons. The sequence came from a human donor with classical Hodgkin lymphoma. The chain recombines TRBV4-1 with TRBJ2-7, with 7 bases that match TRBD1. This specimen consisted of peripheral blood mononuclear cells (PBMCs), obtained at baseline. The CDR3 reads CASSQGLGQDLSYEQYF. The CDR3 bases are TGCGCCAGCAGCCAAGGTTTAGGACAGGATCTATCCTACGAGCAGTACTTC.